What follows are 28 T cell receptor beta chains derived from one specimen sequenced in a study of immune characterization of retroperitoneal liposarcoma. MiXCR was run by TCRdb on the PCR reads, yielding one entry per CDR3 protein. The sample lists roughly 20,000 distinct CDR3 sequences; approximately 37% were seen once. The sequencing input was blood. Receptors originate from a male donor with retroperitoneal liposarcoma.

The chain is built from TRBV6-1 and TRBJ2-5, with 8 bases matching TRBD2. The end of the DNA fits TRBJ2-7 better, so the J call may be wrong. From germline, CDR1 is MNHNS and CDR2 SASEGT. The CDR3 extends over 15 amino acids. The CDR3 protein is CASIEPGLVRYEQYF. As DNA, the CDR3 is TGTGCCAGTATCGAACCGGGACTAGTGAGATACGAGCAGTACTTC.

This clonotype was recorded a few times. The J gene is TRBJ2-1, the V gene TRBV7-6, with unresolved D. Gene TRBJ2-7 matches the end of the DNA better, so the J call may be wrong. The CDR3 spans 12 residues. Germline V CDR1 and CDR2: SGHVS, FNYEAQ. The CDR3 region is CASSSAYNEQYF. As DNA, the CDR3 is TGTGCCAGCAGTTCCGCTTACAATGAGCAGTACTTC.

CDR3 sequence reads: CASNLWGDNSPLHF. The CDR3 DNA reads TGTGCCAGTAACCTGTGGGGAGATAATTCACCCCTCCACTTT. V and J are TRBV6-1 and TRBJ1-6; no clear D gene. CDR1 MNHNS and CDR2 SASEGT come from the germline V gene. CDR3 length equals 14 residues. The V end lost 9 bases, the J end lost 5 bases, and 14 bases lay between the germline ends.

As for this clonotype: This may arise from a read error, as a much more abundant clone is one base away. This chain joins TRBV6-1 and TRBJ2-4, with TRBD1 identical over 9 bases. Germline CDR1 MNHNS, CDR2 SASEGT. V trimming: 5 bases; J trimming: 14 bases; junction bases outside the gene matches: 16. This CDR3 region has 15 residues. This CDR3 is CASSLPDRGGYEKYF. Here the CDR3 DNA reads TGTGCCAGCAGTTTACCGGACAGGGGAGGCTACGAGAAGTACTTC.

This CDR3 reads CASSSGFSTYNEQFF. Here the CDR3 DNA reads TGTGCCAGCAGTTCGGGATTTTCCACCTACAATGAGCAGTTCTTC. The V and J genes are TRBV6-5 and TRBJ2-1; tentative D call: TRBD2 (5 bases). The CDR3 totals 15 residues. Trimming pared 4 bases from V and 2 bases from J, leaving 12 bases between. CDR1 is MNHEY and CDR2 is SVGAGI in the germline V gene.

This clonotype is medium-sized. This rearrangement joins TRBV6-6 to TRBJ2-1; 7 positions agree with TRBD1. The J call is uncertain, as TRBJ2-7 better fits the DNA end. CDR3 length: 17 residues. The germline V gene has CDR1 MNHNY and CDR2 SVGAGI (reference sequence). The CDR3 loop reads CASSYMKDTGTAFEQYF. The CDR3 coding sequence is TGTGCCAGCAGTTACATGAAAGATACCGGGACAGCTTTCGAGCAGTACTTC.

This clonotype was seen a few times. The gene calls are TRBV6-5 and TRBJ1-1, with 7 bases matching TRBD1. The CDR3 length is 13 residues. Trimming cost V 6 bases and J 6 bases; bases outside gene matches: 7. In germline, CDR1 is MNHEY, CDR2 SVGAGI. CDR3 loop: CASSVTGDAEAFF. The CDR3 coding sequence is TGTGCCAGCAGCGTCACAGGGGACGCTGAAGCTTTCTTT.

In its sample, this clonotype was seen a few times. This chain uses TRBV6-1 with TRBJ2-1, with D tentatively TRBD1 or TRBD2 (5 bases each). Looked up from germline, CDR1 is MNHNS and CDR2 is SASEGT. CDR3 length: 14 residues. V was pared by 8 bases and J by 0 bases, with 11 bases between. In DNA form, the CDR3 reads TGTGCCAGCGGGACCCCGAGCTCCTACAATGAGCAGTTCTTC. Encoded protein: CASGTPSSYNEQFF.

The chain links TRBV11-3 to TRBJ2-3, with 7 bases lining up with TRBD1. The V gene's germline CDR1 is SGHNT and CDR2 YENEEA. This CDR3 comprises 11 residues. V trimming: 6 bases; J trimming: 9 bases; junction bases outside the gene matches: 3. The CDR3: CASSKDRTQYF. For the CDR3, the DNA is TGTGCCAGCAGTAAGGACAGGACGCAGTATTTT.

There are many counts of this clonotype. The chain links TRBV12-3 or TRBV12-4 to TRBJ2-3; 9 bases fit TRBD2. The ends lost 1 base at V and 7 bases at J; junction bases unmatched: 9. The CDR3 covers 16 residues. The CDR3 bases are TGTGCCAGCAGTTTAGGGGGGGGCGGGAGGGCAAATACGCAGTATTTT. The encoded protein is CASSLGGGGRANTQYF.

The V gene is TRBV11-2, the J gene TRBJ2-1, with D uncertain. Trimming left V 5 bases short and J 3 bases short, with 5 bases between. Germline lookup yields CDR1 SGHAT and CDR2 FQNNGV. The CDR3 is made up of 12 amino acids. The chain's CDR3 is CASSLYYNEQFF. The DNA of the CDR3 is TGTGCCAGCAGCCTTTACTACAATGAGCAGTTCTTC. Filled out from reference TRBV11-2 and TRBJ2-1, the complete variable domain reads EAGVAQSPRYKIIEKRQSVAFWCNPISGHATLYWYQQILGQGPKLLIQFQNNGVVDDSQLPKDRFSAERLKGVDSTLKIQPAKLEDSAVYLCASSLYYNEQFFGPGTRLTVL.

This clonotype is labeled as medium-sized. The rearrangement links TRBV6-1 to TRBJ2-5, with TRBD1 matching 7 bases. CDR3 size: 13 residues. CDR1 is MNHNS, CDR2 SASEGT, per germline. With V trimmed by 8 bases and J by 4 bases, 7 bases remained unmatched. The CDR3: CASVWTGRETQYF. The CDR3 region has the DNA TGTGCCAGCGTCTGGACAGGACGAGAGACCCAGTACTTC.

The chain uses TRBV24-1 and TRBJ2-4; 9 bases match TRBD1. Looked up from germline, CDR1 is KGHDR and CDR2 is SFDVKD. The CDR3 loop spans 13 amino acids. Germline trimming cut 1 base from V and 13 bases from J; bases unmatched to any gene: 4. In nucleotides, the CDR3 is TGTGCCACCAGTGATTTCTCCGGGACAGGGCAGTACTTC. Protein sequence: CATSDFSGTGQYF.

The chain has TRBV7-2 and TRBJ2-1; D is uncertain. With the DNA end fitting TRBJ2-7 better, the J assignment may be wrong. Germline CDR1 SGHTA, CDR2 FQGNSA. The CDR3 extends over 13 amino acids. CDR3 sequence (DNA): TGTGCCAGCAGCTTAGGAGTCTCCTACGAGCAGTACTTC. Translating gives CASSLGVSYEQYF.

Comments on this clonotype: Since no conserved phenylalanine or tryptophan closes the CDR3, a read error is the likely cause. The V call is TRBV11-1, the J call TRBJ2-1, with 7 bases identical to TRBD1. The J call may be mistaken, given a closer DNA end match to TRBJ2-7. In germline, CDR1 is SGHAT, CDR2 FQDESV (reference sequence). There are 15 residues in the CDR3. DNA for the CDR3: TGTGCCAGCAGTTTTGGGACAGCCCTTCTCCTAAGGCAGTACTTA. Its protein product is CASSFGTALLLRQYL.

This sequence joins TRBV6-6 and TRBJ1-1; D is uncertain. Trimming removed 4 bases from V and 4 bases from J, with 10 bases in between. The germline CDR1 and CDR2 sequences are MNHNY and SVGAGI (reference sequence). There are 13 residues in the CDR3. This CDR3 is CASSSGKITEAFF. DNA of the CDR3: TGTGCCAGCAGTTCTGGGAAGATCACTGAAGCTTTCTTT.

The chain carries TRBV6-8 and TRBJ1-2, with D perhaps matching TRBD1 (6 bases). The CDR3 loop spans 15 amino acids. The V end was cut by 5 bases, the J end by 3 bases, with 16 bases between. Germline loops: CDR1 MNHGY, CDR2 SAAAGT. The CDR3 here is CASSRYRQEDYGYTF. In DNA, the CDR3 is TGTGCCAGCAGTAGGTACCGACAGGAGGACTATGGCTACACCTTC.

This chain links TRBV4-1 with TRBJ2-3; D gene ambiguous. Per germline, CDR1 MGHRA and CDR2 YSYEKL. V was trimmed by 1 base and J by 3 bases, leaving 14 bases between them. There are 16 residues in the CDR3. The CDR3 spells CASSQVPQSPTDTQYF. The CDR3 nucleotides are TGCGCCAGCAGCCAAGTCCCTCAGAGCCCTACAGATACGCAGTATTTT.

V is TRBV5-1 and J is TRBJ2-5, with unresolved D. The CDR3 spans 13 residues. The V gene lost 4 bases and the J gene lost 4 bases, with 11 bases spanning the gap. Germline CDR1 and CDR2: SGHRS and YFSETQ. In DNA form, the CDR3 reads TGCGCCAGCAGCAGTGTCAGCACAGAGACCCAGTACTTC. It translates to CASSSVSTETQYF.

The chain couples TRBV11-1 to TRBJ2-2; D is undetermined. The CDR3 extends over 15 amino acids. V was trimmed by 5 bases and J by 4 bases, leaving 14 bases between them. Germline-derived CDR1 and CDR2 are SGHAT and FQDESV (reference sequence). The CDR3 here is CASSGPVRSTGELFF. The DNA for the CDR3 is TGTGCCAGCAGCGGTCCGGTAAGAAGCACCGGGGAGCTGTTTTTT.

Comment on this clonotype: One end of the junction is discordant with germline, which a read error may explain. V is TRBV12-3 or TRBV12-4 and J is TRBJ2-1, with a possible D match to TRBD2 (6 bases). This CDR3 contains 16 residues. The DNA for the CDR3 is TGTGCCAGCAGTTGGGGCGGGGCGTGTGAGGTTCATGAGCAGTTTTTC. Amino acids: CASSWGGACEVHEQFF.

The J gene is TRBJ2-2, the V gene TRBV6-1; TRBD2 agrees at 12 bases. This CDR3 has 15 amino acids. With 4 bases clipped from V and 3 bases from J, the junction kept 0 bases outside the gene matches. Germline CDR1 MNHNS, CDR2 SASEGT. For the CDR3, the DNA is TGTGCCAGCAGTGGACTAGCGGGAGACACCGGGGAGCTGTTTTTT. It codes for CASSGLAGDTGELFF.

This clonotype was picked up many times. This CDR3 is CASSTSGLGNEQYF. The CDR3 region has the DNA TGTGCCAGCAGTACTAGCGGGCTAGGGAATGAGCAGTACTTC. The chain couples TRBV6-1 to TRBJ2-1; TRBD2 agrees at 9 bases. Near its end, the DNA agrees better with TRBJ2-7, so the J call may be wrong. Germline CDR1 is MNHNS and CDR2 is SASEGT. This CDR3 contains 14 residues.

The rearrangement joins TRBV7-2 to TRBJ1-4; the match to TRBD1 covers 9 bases. Germline CDR1 is SGHTA and CDR2 is FQGNSA. The CDR3 has 16 amino acids. Trimming took 5 bases from V and 5 from J; bases not matched to a gene: 9. CDR3 residues: CASSPTWTGVNEKLFF. The CDR3 nucleotides are TGTGCCAGCAGCCCAACCTGGACAGGGGTAAATGAAAAACTGTTTTTT.

The chain uses TRBV7-2 and TRBJ2-1; a weak D match, TRBD1 (6 bases). This CDR3 region has 16 residues. CDR1 and CDR2 from the germline V gene are SGHTA and FQGNSA. V was cut by 5 bases and J by 13 bases, with 27 bases left in between. CDR3 sequence reads: CASSAPFVAGDETQFF. The CDR3 DNA reads as TGTGCCAGCAGCGCTCCTTTCGTGGCAGGGGACGAGACCCAGTTCTTC.

This clonotype has only one observation. V gene TRBV4-1 combines with J gene TRBJ2-2; the D is unclear. The CDR3 runs 14 residues. The germline V and J ends were trimmed by 1 base and 1 base, with 4 bases remaining between them. CDR1 is MGHRA and CDR2 is YSYEKL in the germline V gene. The CDR3: CASSQALNTGELFF. CDR3 sequence (DNA): TGCGCCAGCAGCCAAGCCCTGAACACCGGGGAGCTGTTTTTT.

The chain employs TRBV6-1 and TRBJ1-2; 12 bases are shared with TRBD1. V was pared by 5 bases and J by 7 bases, with 8 bases of the junction left unmatched. Per germline, CDR1 MNHNS and CDR2 SASEGT. CDR3 length: 15 residues. This CDR3 reads CASSQPGQGAGGYTF. CDR3 DNA sequence: TGTGCCAGCAGTCAACCGGGACAGGGGGCAGGTGGCTACACCTTC.

In its sample, this clonotype was seen a few times. The chain links TRBV7-6 to TRBJ1-1; no definite D call. The CDR3 runs to 15 residues. V lost 0 bases and J lost 4, with 12 bases in between. The germline gives CDR1 SGHVS, CDR2 FNYEAQ. This CDR3 reads CASSLALGGGTEAFF. DNA for the CDR3: TGTGCCAGCAGCTTAGCGCTAGGTGGTGGCACTGAAGCTTTCTTT.